This entry lists 10 T cell receptor beta chains sequenced from one sample in a study of OX40 agonist ivuxolimab in advanced cancers. The repertoire was sequenced with immunoSEQ multiplex PCR; TCRdb's copy has only in-frame clones and lacks some. The sample yields 60,000 to 70,000 clones, around 90% seen once. The sequencing here drew on CD4+ or CD8+ T cells sorted from blood, taken in a trial of the OX40 agonist ivuxolimab. The source of these receptors is an adult with an advanced solid tumor such as melanoma, head and neck, liver or kidney cancer.

This clone has more than one count but fewer than ten. This chain links TRBV11-2 with TRBJ2-2; weak D call: TRBD2 (5 bases). The CDR3 length is 14 residues. The V gene lost 3 bases and the J gene lost 7 bases, with 12 bases spanning the gap. Germline V gives CDR1 SGHAT, CDR2 FQNNGV. The CDR3: CASSFAGGIGELFF. The CDR3 DNA sequence: TGTGCCAGCAGCTTTGCCGGAGGTATCGGGGAGCTGTTTTTT.

V is TRBV19 and J is TRBJ2-6, with a weak D call TRBD1 (5 bases). Trimming removed 8 bases at V and 0 bases at J, with 8 bases between. The CDR3 sequence is 14 residues long. Germline CDR1 reads LNHDA; CDR2 reads SQIVND (reference sequence). The CDR3 here is CASRQSSGANVLTF. CDR3 nucleotides: TGTGCCAGTCGACAGAGCTCTGGGGCCAACGTCCTGACTTTC.

CDR3 sequence reads: CASSEVRELATQYF. CDR3 nucleotides: TGTGCCAGCAGTGAGGTCCGGGAGTTGGCTACGCAGTATTTT. The gene calls are TRBV6-1 and TRBJ2-3; a possible D gene is TRBD2 (6 bases). Germline CDR1 and CDR2: MNHNS and SASEGT. The ends were cut back, 3 bases at V and 8 bases at J, with 15 bases in the middle. The CDR3 extends over 14 amino acids.

This chain links TRBV9 with TRBJ2-5, with 7 bases that match TRBD2. J gave up 1 base and V 1 base, and 10 bases lay outside the gene matches. CDR1 and CDR2 from the germline V gene are SGDLS and YYNGEE. The CDR3 covers 17 residues. The CDR3 loop is CASSVLGSSGGQETQYF. For the CDR3, the DNA is TGTGCCAGCAGCGTATTAGGATCGTCGGGAGGCCAAGAGACCCAGTACTTC.

About this clone: Different DNA sequences within this sample yield the same CDR3. The chain carries TRBV28 and TRBJ2-5, with 8 bases that match TRBD2. The germline gives CDR1 MDHEN, CDR2 SYDVKM. The CDR3 runs 14 residues. V was clipped by 8 bases and J by 1 base; unmatched bases: 6. CDR3 bases: TGTGCCAGCGGGAGTGCGGGGGGCCAAGAGACCCAGTACTTC. This translates into CASGSAGGQETQYF.

The V call is TRBV7-2, the J call TRBJ2-5; D not resolved. From germline, CDR1 is SGHTA and CDR2 FQGNSA. The CDR3 is 13 amino acids. V was clipped by 5 bases and J by 1 base, with 8 bases between them. The CDR3 sequence is CASSQQIQETQYF. As DNA, the CDR3 is TGTGCCAGCAGCCAACAAATCCAAGAGACCCAGTACTTC.

The chain joins TRBV5-5 to TRBJ2-3; TRBD2 matches 8 bases. The junction had 13 bases not matched to a gene; V was cut back by 6 bases and J by 1 base. This CDR3 is built from 17 residues. Germline loops: CDR1 SGHKS, CDR2 YYEKEE (reference sequence). CDR3 nucleotides: TGTGCCAGCAAACCCGACGTCGGGCGGGGGGGCACAGATACGCAGTATTTT. It codes for CASKPDVGRGGTDTQYF.

The chain combines TRBV10-3 with TRBJ2-4; either TRBD1 or TRBD2 may fit D (6 bases each). Per germline, CDR1 ENHRY and CDR2 SYGVKD. Trimming took off 2 bases at V and 2 bases at J, with 13 bases between the two ends. The CDR3 consists of 16 residues. The CDR3 loop is CAISEPGGFTKNIQYF. CDR3 sequence (DNA): TGTGCCATCAGTGAGCCCGGGGGCTTTACCAAAAACATTCAGTACTTC.

The rearrangement links TRBV7-8 to TRBJ2-6; a weak D match, TRBD1 (5 bases). The germline V and J ends were trimmed by 4 bases and 0 bases, with 22 bases remaining between them. This CDR3 region has 20 residues. CDR1 and CDR2 (germline): SGHVS, FQNEAQ. The CDR3 is CASSWGLGAVSYSGANVLTF. For the CDR3, the DNA is TGTGCCAGCAGCTGGGGCCTTGGGGCAGTAAGTTACTCTGGGGCCAACGTCCTGACTTTC.

This chain connects TRBV28 to TRBJ1-1; D unresolved. The germline V gene encodes CDR1 MDHEN and CDR2 SYDVKM. V was trimmed by 7 bases and J by 1 base, leaving 4 bases between them. The CDR3 consists of 11 residues. This chain's CDR3 is CASTSNTEAFF. For the CDR3, the DNA is TGTGCCAGCACCTCGAACACTGAAGCTTTCTTT.